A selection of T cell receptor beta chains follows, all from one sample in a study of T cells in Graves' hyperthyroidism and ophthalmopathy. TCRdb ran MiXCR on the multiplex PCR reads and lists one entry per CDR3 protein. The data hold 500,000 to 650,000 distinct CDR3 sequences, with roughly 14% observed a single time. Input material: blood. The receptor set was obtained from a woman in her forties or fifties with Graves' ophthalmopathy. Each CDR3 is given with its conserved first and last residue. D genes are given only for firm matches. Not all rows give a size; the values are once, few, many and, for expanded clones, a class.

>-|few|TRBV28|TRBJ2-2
CASSRWSGQDTGELFF
TGTGCCAGCAGTCGCTGGTCTGGGCAGGACACCGGGGAGCTGTTTTTT
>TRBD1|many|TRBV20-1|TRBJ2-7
CSAIGQGVYEQYF
TGCAGTGCTATAGGACAGGGGGTCTACGAGCAGTACTTC
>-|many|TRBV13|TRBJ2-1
CASSLGGGGFNEQFF
TGTGCCAGCAGCTTAGGGGGAGGGGGCTTCAATGAGCAGTTCTTC
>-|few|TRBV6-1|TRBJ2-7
CASRRDTGMQYF
TGTGCCAGCAGGCGCGACACAGGTATGCAGTACTTC
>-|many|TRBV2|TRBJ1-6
CASRQDLSSYNSPLHF
TGTGCCAGCAGGCAGGACTTGAGCTCCTATAATTCACCCCTCCACTTT
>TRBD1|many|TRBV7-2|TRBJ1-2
CASSTGGAGYGYTF
TGTGCCAGCAGCACAGGGGGCGCGGGCTATGGCTACACCTTC
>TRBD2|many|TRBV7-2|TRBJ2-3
CASSFLAGGFTDTQYF
TGTGCCAGCAGCTTCTTAGCGGGAGGGTTCACAGATACGCAGTATTTT
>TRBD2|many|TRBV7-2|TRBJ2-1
CASSLVPTSGKGAYNEQFF
TGTGCCAGCAGCCTAGTCCCAACTAGCGGGAAGGGGGCCTACAATGAGCAGTTCTTC
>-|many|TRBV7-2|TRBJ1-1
CASSFTGTEAFF
TGTGCCAGCAGCTTCACAGGGACTGAAGCTTTCTTT
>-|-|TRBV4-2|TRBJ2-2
CASSQGRSNTGELFF
TGTGCCAGCAGCCAAGGCAGGTCGAACACCGGGGAGCTGTTTTTT
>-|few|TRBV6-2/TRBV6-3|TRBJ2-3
CASSSLLTQGITDTQYF
TGTGCCAGCAGTTCGCTATTGACCCAGGGAATCACAGATACGCAGTATTTT
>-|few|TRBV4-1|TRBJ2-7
CASSQAEGPYEQYF
TGCGCCAGCAGCCAAGCGGAGGGGCCCTACGAGCAGTACTTC
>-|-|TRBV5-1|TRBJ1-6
CASSYKTGFKDSPLHF
TGCGCCAGCAGCTACAAAACAGGGTTCAAGGATTCACCCCTCCACTTT
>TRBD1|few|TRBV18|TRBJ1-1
CASSPLGGQVMNTEAFF
TGTGCCAGCTCACCTTTAGGGGGACAGGTAATGAACACTGAAGCTTTCTTT
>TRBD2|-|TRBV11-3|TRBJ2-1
CASSLTSSGRVHSYNEQFF
TGTGCCAGCAGCTTGACATCTAGCGGGAGGGTCCATTCCTACAATGAGCAGTTCTTC
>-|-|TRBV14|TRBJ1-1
CASSPGVRRNTEAFF
TGTGCCAGCAGCCCAGGGGTGCGGCGGAACACTGAAGCTTTCTTT
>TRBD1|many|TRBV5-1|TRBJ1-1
CASSRLGQENTEAFF
TGCGCCAGCAGCCGCCTGGGACAGGAGAACACTGAAGCTTTCTTT
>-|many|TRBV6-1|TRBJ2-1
CASSEALFRGSGTYNEQFF
TGTGCCAGCAGTGAAGCGCTTTTTAGGGGGAGCGGGACCTACAATGAGCAGTTCTTC
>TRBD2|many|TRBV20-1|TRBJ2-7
CSASRLLAGTYEQYF
TGCAGTGCCTCTAGGTTGCTAGCGGGAACTTACGAGCAGTACTTC
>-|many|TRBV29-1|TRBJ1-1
CSVVGGEVNTEAFF
TGCAGCGTTGTTGGTGGAGAAGTGAACACTGAAGCTTTCTTT